Below, 9 T cell receptor beta chains from the same sample are listed, as sequenced in a study of cytomegalovirus exposure and HLA in healthy donors. It was with 60 Vbeta and 13 Jbeta primers that the PCR ran. Profiled with immunoSEQ multiplex PCR; TCRdb holds only in-frame clones, not every one. This sample's clone table lists about 160,000 clones. The sample comprised PBMCs. The receptors were sampled from a man younger than 45 in good health and CMV-seronegative.

The genes are TRBV2 and TRBJ1-2; D call uncertain. This CDR3 is 14 amino acids long. The germline V and J ends were trimmed by 6 bases and 1 base, with 12 bases remaining between them. Germline CDR1 is SNHLY and CDR2 is FYNNEI. The chain's CDR3 is CASRESHNNYGYTF. The CDR3 DNA reads TGTGCCAGCAGGGAGTCGCATAATAACTATGGCTACACCTTC.

The chain is built from TRBV5-1 and TRBJ2-5; TRBD2 is a possible D gene (5 bases). Germline V gene sequence: CDR1 SGHRS, CDR2 YFSETQ. The CDR3 has 12 residues. Between the trimmed V and J ends, which lost 5 bases and 0 bases, there was a span of 5 bases. In DNA form, the CDR3 reads TGCGCCAGCAGGAGGGACCAAGAGACCCAGTACTTC. Its translation: CASRRDQETQYF. The whole variable domain, remainder taken from reference TRBV5-1 and TRBJ2-5, is KAGVTQTPRYLIKTRGQQVTLSCSPISGHRSVSWYQQTPGQGLQFLFEYFSETQRNKGNFPGRFSGRQFSNSRSEMNVSTLELGDSALYLCASRRDQETQYFGPGTRLLVL.

With regard to this clone: This CDR3 is also generated by other DNA sequences in the sample. This sequence joins TRBV5-4 and TRBJ1-2, with 12 bases fitting TRBD1. The trim removed 2 bases at V and 5 bases at J, leaving 4 bases unmatched. The CDR3 loop spans 15 amino acids. Germline V gene data show CDR1 as SGHNT and CDR2 as YYREEE (reference sequence). The CDR3 is CASSFRDRGQYGYTF. The CDR3 region has the DNA TGTGCCAGCAGCTTCCGGGACAGGGGGCAATATGGCTACACCTTC.

The rearrangement joins TRBV6-4 to TRBJ1-5; a possible D gene is TRBD1 (6 bases). Trimming cost V 0 bases and J 4 bases, with 28 bases left between them. The CDR3 covers 21 residues. Germline CDR1 MRHNA, CDR2 SNTAGT. CDR3 nucleotide sequence: TGTGCCAGCAGTGACTCGACTCTAAGAACAGGGTCAGCTAGTTCTAATCAGCCCCAGCATTTT. It specifies CASSDSTLRTGSASSNQPQHF.

J is TRBJ2-1 and V is TRBV7-3; 9 bases align to TRBD2. The CDR3 is 16 residues long. Germline CDR1 SGHTA, CDR2 FQGTGA. Trimming took 5 bases from V and 8 from J; bases not matched to a gene: 13. The CDR3 bases are TGTGCCAGCAGCCGTAAACCGGGACTAGCATCCGATGAGCAGTTCTTC. Amino acid sequence: CASSRKPGLASDEQFF.

Regarding this clone: The same CDR3 can be traced to other DNA sequences in this sample. The chain is built from TRBV7-6 and TRBJ1-1, with a weak D call TRBD1 (5 bases). V was clipped by 1 base and J by 0 bases, with 12 bases between them. From germline, CDR1 is SGHVS and CDR2 FNYEAQ. CDR3 length: 16 residues. CDR3: CASSLEGPPMNTEAFF. CDR3 in DNA: TGTGCCAGCAGCTTAGAGGGGCCGCCGATGAACACTGAAGCTTTCTTT.

The chain is built from TRBV5-5 and TRBJ2-1, with 8 bases fitting TRBD1. Germline CDR1 reads SGHKS; CDR2 reads YYEKEE (reference sequence). The CDR3 is made up of 15 amino acids. V lost 3 bases, J lost 7 bases, and 9 bases stayed unmatched. The CDR3 region has the DNA TGTGCCAGCAGCTCAATCGGGACAGGACGTAATGAGCAGTTCTTC. It specifies CASSSIGTGRNEQFF. Full variable domain (missing parts from reference TRBV5-5 and TRBJ2-1): DAGVTQSPTHLIKTRGQQVTLRCSPISGHKSVSWYQQVLGQGPQFIFQYYEKEERGRGNFPDRFSARQFPNYSSELNVNALLLGDSALYLCASSSIGTGRNEQFFGPGTRLTVL.

V gene TRBV27 combines with J gene TRBJ2-3; 8 bases map to TRBD2. The V segment lost 6 bases and the J segment 5 bases; nucleotides outside the gene matches: 10. Germline assignment: CDR1 MNHEY and CDR2 SMNVEV (reference sequence). This CDR3 is 15 amino acids long. DNA of the CDR3: TGTGCCAGCAGCCCCGGGACTAGTTTTAGAGATACGCAGTATTTT. Translated: CASSPGTSFRDTQYF.

V usage is TRBV7-8 and J usage is TRBJ2-1; 7 nucleotides match TRBD2. The germline CDR1 and CDR2 sequences are SGHVS and FQNEAQ. CDR3 length: 16 amino acids. Trimming cost V 4 bases and J 8 bases; bases outside gene matches: 14. This chain's CDR3 is CASSSVLGRELYEQFF. The CDR3 nucleotides read TGTGCCAGCAGCTCCGTCCTTGGGCGGGAGTTATATGAGCAGTTCTTC. The whole variable domain, remainder taken from reference TRBV7-8 and TRBJ2-1, is GAGVSQSPRYKVAKRGQDVALRCDPISGHVSLFWYQQALGQGPEFLTYFQNEAQLDKSGLPSDRFFAERPEGSVSTLKIQRTQQEDSAVYLCASSSVLGRELYEQFFGPGTRLTVL.